The T cell receptor (beta chain) described here comes from a study of blood T cells in healthy people across ages. The CDR3 covers 14 residues. From germline, CDR1 is SQVTM and CDR2 ANQGSEA. Trimming shortened V by 1 base and J by 4 bases, and 12 bases separated the two germline ends. Primed by a sample-barcoded 5' primer and a J-beta primer mix, a second PCR proceeded for about 7 to 11 cycles. TCRdb re-called the 5' RACE reads through MiXCR, storing one row per CDR3 protein. The top ten hold about 3.8% of the sample, which has roughly 1.5 million distinct CDR3 sequences, approximately 43% seen once. This clonotype was recorded many times.

Sequenced sample: blood. The origin of this receptor is a woman aged 18-30 years in good health. The rearrangement joins TRBV29-1 to TRBJ2-3, with D hard to call. The CDR3 nucleotides are TGCAGCGTTGAAGCGGAGAGTGTTGCAGATACGCAGTATTTT. Protein: CSVEAESVADTQYF.